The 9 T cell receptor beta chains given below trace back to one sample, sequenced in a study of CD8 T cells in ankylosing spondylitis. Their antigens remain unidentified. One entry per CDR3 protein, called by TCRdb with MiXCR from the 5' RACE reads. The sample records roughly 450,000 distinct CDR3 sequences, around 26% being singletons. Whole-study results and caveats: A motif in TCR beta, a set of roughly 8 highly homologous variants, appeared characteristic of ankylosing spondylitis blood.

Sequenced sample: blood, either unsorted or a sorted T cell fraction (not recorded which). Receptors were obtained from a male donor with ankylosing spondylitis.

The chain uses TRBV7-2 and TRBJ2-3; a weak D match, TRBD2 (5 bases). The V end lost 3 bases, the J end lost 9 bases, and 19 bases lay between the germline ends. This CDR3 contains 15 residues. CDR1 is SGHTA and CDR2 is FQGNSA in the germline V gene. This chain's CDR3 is CASSFKPDVGSTQYF. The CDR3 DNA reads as TGTGCCAGCAGCTTTAAGCCCGATGTGGGGAGCACGCAGTATTTT.

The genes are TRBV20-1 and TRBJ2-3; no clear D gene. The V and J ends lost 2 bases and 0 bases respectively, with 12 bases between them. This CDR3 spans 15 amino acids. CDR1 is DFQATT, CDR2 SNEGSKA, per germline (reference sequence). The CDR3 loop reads CSARKFGESTDTQYF. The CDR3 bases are TGCAGTGCTAGAAAATTTGGTGAGAGCACAGATACGCAGTATTTT.

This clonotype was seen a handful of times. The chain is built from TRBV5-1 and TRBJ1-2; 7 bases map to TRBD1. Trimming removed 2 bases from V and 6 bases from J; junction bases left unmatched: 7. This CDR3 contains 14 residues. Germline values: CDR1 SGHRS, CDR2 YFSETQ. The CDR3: CASSFTTGTNGYTF. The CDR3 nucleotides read TGCGCCAGCAGCTTCACGACAGGGACCAATGGCTACACCTTC.

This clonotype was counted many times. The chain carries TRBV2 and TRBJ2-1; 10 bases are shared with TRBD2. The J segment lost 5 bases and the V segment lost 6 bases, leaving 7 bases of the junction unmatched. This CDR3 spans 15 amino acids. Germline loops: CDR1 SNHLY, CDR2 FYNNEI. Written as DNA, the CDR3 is TGTGCCAGCAGGGCTGGGACTAGCGAGAACAATGAGCAGTTCTTC. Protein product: CASRAGTSENNEQFF.

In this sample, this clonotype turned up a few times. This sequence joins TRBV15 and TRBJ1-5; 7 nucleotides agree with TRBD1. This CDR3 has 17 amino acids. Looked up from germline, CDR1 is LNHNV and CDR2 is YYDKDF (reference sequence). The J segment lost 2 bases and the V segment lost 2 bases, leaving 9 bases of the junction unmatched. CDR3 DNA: TGTGCCACCAGCAGATTACAGGGGAGAGTGGGCAATCAGCCCCAGCATTTT. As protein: CATSRLQGRVGNQPQHF.

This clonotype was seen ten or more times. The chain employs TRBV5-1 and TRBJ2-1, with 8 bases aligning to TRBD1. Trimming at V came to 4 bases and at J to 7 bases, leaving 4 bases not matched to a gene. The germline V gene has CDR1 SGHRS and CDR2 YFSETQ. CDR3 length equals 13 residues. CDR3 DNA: TGCGCCAGCAGCAAGGACAGGGCTAATGAGCAGTTCTTC. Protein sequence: CASSKDRANEQFF.

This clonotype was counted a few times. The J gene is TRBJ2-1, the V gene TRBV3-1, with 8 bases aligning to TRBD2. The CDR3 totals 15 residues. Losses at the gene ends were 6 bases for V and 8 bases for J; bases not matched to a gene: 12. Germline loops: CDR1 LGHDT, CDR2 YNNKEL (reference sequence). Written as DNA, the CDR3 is TGTGCCAGCAGACTGGGACTAAGCGGGAGTGATGAGCAGTTCTTC. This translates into CASRLGLSGSDEQFF.

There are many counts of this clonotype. The CDR3 DNA follows: TGTGCCAGCAGCTTGGGGACACCCCCAGATACGCAGTATTTT. Encoded protein: CASSLGTPPDTQYF. The chain has TRBV7-7 and TRBJ2-3; D is perhaps TRBD1 (6 bases). V was shortened by 3 bases and J by 4 bases, with 11 bases between the two germline ends. CDR1 and CDR2 (germline): SSHAT, FNYEAQ (reference sequence). The CDR3 is 14 residues long.

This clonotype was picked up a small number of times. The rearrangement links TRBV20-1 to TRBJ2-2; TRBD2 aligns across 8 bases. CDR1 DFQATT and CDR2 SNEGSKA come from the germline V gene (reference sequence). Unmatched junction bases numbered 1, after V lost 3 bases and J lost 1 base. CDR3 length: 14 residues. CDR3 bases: TGCAGTGCTAGCACTAGCGGGAACACCGGGGAGCTGTTTTTT. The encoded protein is CSASTSGNTGELFF.